One and the same sample provided the 14 T cell receptor beta chains below, sequenced in a study of Tregs in tolerant kidney transplant recipients. Clones were read by immunoSEQ multiplex PCR, and TCRdb kept only the in-frame ones, dropping some. This repertoire shows fewer than 80,000 clones, under 98% found once; its top ten account for 0.34%. This material consisted of Tregs from blood, taken before the transplant. The source of these receptors is a human donor who received a combined kidney and bone marrow transplant.

This clone was seen once. The chain recombines TRBV4-2 with TRBJ2-3; TRBD2 might be the D (6 bases). The V end was cut by 0 bases, the J end by 0 bases, with 10 bases between. The CDR3 is 16 amino acids. Germline assignment: CDR1 LGHNA and CDR2 YNFKEQ. The CDR3 is CASSQDSGTSTDTQYF. The CDR3 region has the DNA TGTGCCAGCAGCCAAGATTCCGGGACTAGCACAGATACGCAGTATTTT.

V is TRBV7-9 and J is TRBJ2-1; 11 positions agree with TRBD2. Germline CDR1 SEHNR, CDR2 FQNEAQ (reference sequence). The length of the CDR3 is 15 residues. V shed 3 bases, J shed 10 bases, and the junction held 8 bases outside the gene matches. CDR3 in amino acids: CASSLTSGTAVEQFF. CDR3 DNA sequence: TGTGCCAGCAGCTTGACTAGCGGGACGGCCGTGGAGCAGTTCTTC.

V gene TRBV5-1 combines with J gene TRBJ2-7, with 7 bases that match TRBD1. Trimming cost V 2 bases and J 2 bases; bases outside gene matches: 7. This CDR3 region has 15 residues. The V gene's germline CDR1 is SGHRS and CDR2 YFSETQ. In DNA, the CDR3 is TGCGCCAGCAGCTTAACCGGGACAGTACCCTACGAGCAGTACTTC. Translated: CASSLTGTVPYEQYF.

The V and J genes are TRBV4-3 and TRBJ1-2; 8 nucleotides agree with TRBD1. V was clipped by 4 bases and J by 6 bases; unmatched bases: 7. Germline V gives CDR1 LGHNA, CDR2 YSLEER. CDR3 length equals 14 residues. The CDR3 sequence: CASSREGQGHGYTF. The CDR3 nucleotides read TGCGCCAGCAGCCGAGAAGGACAGGGCCATGGCTACACCTTC.

The chain links TRBV10-2 to TRBJ2-3; a possible D gene is TRBD1 (6 bases). Germline CDR1 reads WSHSY; CDR2 reads SAAADI. The CDR3 has 15 amino acids. V was shortened by 4 bases and J by 1 base, with 12 bases between the two germline ends. This CDR3 reads CASSAQTGGTDTQYF. In DNA form, the CDR3 reads TGCGCCAGCAGTGCCCAGACAGGTGGCACAGATACGCAGTATTTT.

This clone has a single count. This rearrangement joins TRBV6-5 to TRBJ2-5; tentative D call: TRBD1 (6 bases). This CDR3 has 13 amino acids. V was pared by 6 bases and J by 2 bases, with 10 bases between. Germline CDR1 is MNHEY and CDR2 is SVGAGI. CDR3 protein: CASRGQLQETQYF. CDR3 DNA: TGTGCCAGCAGAGGACAGTTACAAGAGACCCAGTACTTC.

This rearrangement joins TRBV6-5 to TRBJ1-1; a possible D gene is TRBD1 (6 bases). The CDR3 runs 13 residues. V lost 5 bases, J lost 2 bases, and 9 bases lay in between. Germline CDR1 and CDR2: MNHEY and SVGAGI. The CDR3 loop reads CASSRQVNTEAFF. CDR3 bases: TGTGCCAGCAGTCGACAGGTTAACACTGAAGCTTTCTTT.

The chain links TRBV28 to TRBJ2-7, with a possible D match to TRBD2 (6 bases). V was pared by 7 bases and J by 0 bases, with 13 bases between. The CDR3 spans 14 residues. Germline assignment: CDR1 MDHEN and CDR2 SYDVKM. The CDR3 sequence is CASNSVGSSYEQYF. In DNA, the CDR3 is TGTGCCAGCAACTCGGTCGGGAGCTCCTACGAGCAGTACTTC.

This clone appeared once. The genes are TRBV11-3 and TRBJ2-5, with D perhaps TRBD2 (6 bases). V lost 0 bases and J 3 bases, leaving 11 bases between the germline ends. CDR3 length: 15 residues. Per the germline V gene, CDR1 is SGHNT and CDR2 is YENEEA. CDR3 nucleotides: TGTGCCAGCAGCTTAGATACCCGGAGGGAAGAGACCCAGTACTTC. Amino acid sequence: CASSLDTRREETQYF.

The CDR3 loop reads CASSQDPGRVQETQYF. The CDR3 DNA sequence: TGTGCCAGCAGCCAAGATCCAGGGCGTGTGCAAGAGACCCAGTACTTC. V usage is TRBV4-2 and J usage is TRBJ2-5; the D gene is possibly TRBD1 (5 bases). Trimming cost V 0 bases and J 2 bases, with 13 bases left between them. CDR3 length: 16 amino acids. Germline CDR1 is LGHNA and CDR2 is YNFKEQ.

Details on this clone: The junction departs from germline at one end; a sequencing error may be responsible. This chain connects TRBV16 to TRBJ2-7, with TRBD1 matching over 8 bases. The CDR3 length is 12 residues. Germline assignment: CDR1 KGHSY and CDR2 FQNENV. CDR3 loop: CASRPGQGPLNF. CDR3 nucleotide sequence: TGTGCCAGCAGACCCGGACAGGGTCCTTTGAACTTC.

The chain combines TRBV4-3 with TRBJ1-2; unclear D gene. V lost 6 bases, J lost 8 bases, and 16 bases lay in between. Germline V lookup: CDR1 LGHNA, CDR2 YSLEER. This CDR3 has 13 amino acids. The DNA for the CDR3 is TGCGCCAGCAGTCGACAAGGGCTAGCAGGCTACACCTTC. It translates to CASSRQGLAGYTF.

The rearrangement links TRBV7-9 to TRBJ1-2, with a possible D match to TRBD1 (5 bases). V shed 1 base and J shed 7 bases, with 10 bases lying between them. Germline values: CDR1 SEHNR, CDR2 FQNEAQ (reference sequence). The CDR3 has 13 amino acids. The CDR3 is CASSLEGLGGYTF. As DNA, the CDR3 is TGTGCCAGCAGCTTAGAGGGGTTGGGTGGCTACACCTTC.

V and J are TRBV6-6 and TRBJ2-7; no clear D. The CDR3 is 13 amino acids. The V gene lost 1 base and the J gene lost 6 bases, with 10 bases spanning the gap. Germline V CDR1 and CDR2: MNHNY, SVGAGI (reference sequence). The CDR3 region has the DNA TGTGCCAGCAGTTACTTAGTACCTTCCGAGCAGTACTTC. This translates into CASSYLVPSEQYF.